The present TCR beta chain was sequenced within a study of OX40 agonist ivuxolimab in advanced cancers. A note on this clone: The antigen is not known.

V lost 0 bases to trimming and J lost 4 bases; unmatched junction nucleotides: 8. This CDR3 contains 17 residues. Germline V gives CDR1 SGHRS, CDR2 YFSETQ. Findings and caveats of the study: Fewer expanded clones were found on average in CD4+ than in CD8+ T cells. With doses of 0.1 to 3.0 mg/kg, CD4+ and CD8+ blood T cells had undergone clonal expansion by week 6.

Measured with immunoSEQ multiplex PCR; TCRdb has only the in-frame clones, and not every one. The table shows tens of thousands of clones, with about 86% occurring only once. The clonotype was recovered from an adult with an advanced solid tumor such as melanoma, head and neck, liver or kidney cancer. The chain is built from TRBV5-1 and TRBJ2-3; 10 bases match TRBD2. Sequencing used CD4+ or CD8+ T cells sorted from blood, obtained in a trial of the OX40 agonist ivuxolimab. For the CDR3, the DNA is TGCGCCAGCAGCTTGGCCTCAACTAGCGGGGTGGCAGATACGCAGTATTTT. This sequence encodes CASSLASTSGVADTQYF.